This passage covers 32 T cell receptor beta chains from one sample sequenced in a study of blood T cell repertoires in COVID-19. The table came from immunoSEQ multiplex PCR; TCRdb's copy has only in-frame clones and leaves some out. This sample carries approximately 210,000 clones, 82% of them seen once, and the ten largest clones take approximately 3.1%. The sequenced sample consisted of PBMCs or T cells enriched from blood (not recorded which). The receptors here all came from a woman aged 55-69 years who had recovered from COVID-19.

The chain is built from TRBV28 and TRBJ1-6; maybe TRBD1 (6 bases). CDR1 MDHEN and CDR2 SYDVKM come from the germline V gene. The V end lost 3 bases, the J end lost 6 bases, and 12 bases lay between the germline ends. This CDR3 has 15 residues. The DNA of the CDR3 is TGTGCCAGCAGTTTCCCGACAGGTTCTAATTCACCCCTCCACTTT. Translated, it gives CASSFPTGSNSPLHF.

The chain has TRBV11-2 and TRBJ1-1, with 10 bases aligning to TRBD1. V lost 1 base to trimming and J lost 4 bases; unmatched junction nucleotides: 3. The germline V gene encodes CDR1 SGHAT and CDR2 FQNNGV. This CDR3 spans 15 amino acids. CDR3 loop: CASSLGGQGFTEAFF. The CDR3, as DNA: TGTGCCAGCAGCTTAGGGGGACAGGGGTTCACTGAAGCTTTCTTT.

The rearrangement links TRBV7-2 to TRBJ1-2, with D possibly TRBD1 on 6 matching bases. Germline V lookup: CDR1 SGHTA, CDR2 FQGNSA. This CDR3 has 14 residues. Trimming removed 5 bases at V and 7 bases at J, with 17 bases between. The CDR3, as DNA: TGTGCCAGCAGCGCCACGCCTACAGGGTCTGGCTACACCTTC. This encodes CASSATPTGSGYTF.

This clone appeared a few times. This chain uses TRBV27 with TRBJ2-7; 9 bases line up with TRBD2. CDR1 and CDR2 (germline): MNHEY, SMNVEV (reference sequence). Unmatched junction bases numbered 5, after V lost 0 bases and J lost 2 bases. This CDR3 has 16 amino acids. The CDR3 reads CASSLSSSGETYEQYF. The CDR3 DNA is TGTGCCAGCAGTTTATCGTCTAGCGGGGAAACCTACGAGCAGTACTTC.

The chain employs TRBV7-3 and TRBJ2-6; D may be TRBD1 (6 bases). The length of the CDR3 is 18 residues. Germline CDR1 and CDR2: SGHTA and FQGTGA. Trimming pared 5 bases from V and 1 base from J, leaving 18 bases between. For the CDR3, the DNA is TGTGCCAGCAGCCCAGCGTGGGGGCTTTCATCTGGGGCCAACGTCCTGACTTTC. This encodes CASSPAWGLSSGANVLTF.

The J gene is TRBJ1-5, the V gene TRBV9; no reliable D call. The CDR3 runs to 15 residues. With 3 bases removed from V and 5 bases from J, the gap between germline ends came to 15 bases. Looked up from germline, CDR1 is SGDLS and CDR2 is YYNGEE. In nucleotides, the CDR3 is TGTGCCAGCAGCGCCGGCCGGAGGAGCGATCAGCCCCAGCATTTT. Translation: CASSAGRRSDQPQHF.

J is TRBJ1-2 and V is TRBV24-1; a possible D gene is TRBD1 (5 bases). The CDR3 extends over 14 amino acids. V lost 0 bases and J lost 5, with 9 bases in between. CDR1 KGHDR and CDR2 SFDVKD come from the germline V gene. CDR3 DNA sequence: TGTGCCACCAGTGATTTGGTGGCAGGGTATGGCTACACCTTC. This translates into CATSDLVAGYGYTF.

The chain employs TRBV3-1 (or the pseudogene TRBV3-2) and TRBJ1-5; unclear D gene. From germline, CDR1 is LGHDT and CDR2 YNNKEL (reference sequence). The CDR3 length is 15 residues. Trimming cost V 0 bases and J 5 bases, with 11 bases left between them. The CDR3 DNA follows: TGTGCCAGCAGCCAAGATCCCGGAGGATATCAGCCCCAGCATTTT. Protein sequence: CASSQDPGGYQPQHF.

The chain recombines TRBV7-5 with TRBJ1-2. TRBV7-5 is shown as a pseudogene. The CDR3 runs to 15 residues. Here the CDR3 reads CARTDGGVTNYGYTF. In DNA form, the CDR3 reads TGTGCCAGAACCGACGGGGGTGTAACTAACTATGGCTACACCTTC.

CDR3: CASRGTGEETQYF. DNA of the CDR3: TGTGCCAGCAGGGGTACAGGGGAGGAGACCCAGTACTTC. The V and J genes are TRBV2 and TRBJ2-5; the match to TRBD1 covers 7 bases. The CDR3 has 13 amino acids. The V gene end was trimmed by 6 bases and the J gene end by 5 bases; junction bases not matched to a gene: 6. Germline assignment: CDR1 SNHLY and CDR2 FYNNEI.

The rearrangement uses TRBV11-1 and TRBJ2-2; D gene uncertain. CDR3 length equals 14 residues. Germline V gene sequence: CDR1 SGHAT, CDR2 FQDESV (reference sequence). The V end lost 8 bases, the J end lost 4 bases, and 14 bases lay between the germline ends. The CDR3 region is CASLTASGTGELFF. In DNA form, the CDR3 reads TGTGCCAGCCTTACTGCGTCCGGCACCGGGGAGCTGTTTTTT.

The chain combines TRBV29-1 with TRBJ1-2, with 7 bases matching TRBD1. With 7 bases clipped from V and 4 bases from J, the junction kept 6 bases outside the gene matches. Germline-derived CDR1 and CDR2 are SQVTM and ANQGSEA. This CDR3 region has 12 residues. The CDR3 spells CSAAGQAYGYTF. CDR3 nucleotides: TGCAGCGCCGCCGGACAGGCCTATGGCTACACCTTC.

Only one count was recorded for this clone. The genes are TRBV4-2 and TRBJ1-2; 8 bases match TRBD1. The junction had 9 bases not matched to a gene; V was cut back by 1 base and J by 2 bases. Per germline, CDR1 LGHNA and CDR2 YNFKEQ. The CDR3 contains 17 residues. As DNA, the CDR3 is TGTGCCAGCAGCCAAGTAGGTGGGACAGGAATAAACTATGGCTACACCTTC. Translated: CASSQVGGTGINYGYTF.

The J gene is TRBJ1-6, the V gene TRBV27; possible D gene TRBD1, 5 bases. The CDR3 runs 15 residues. From germline, CDR1 is MNHEY and CDR2 SMNVEV (reference sequence). V dropped 4 bases and J dropped 7 bases, with 14 bases sitting between them. The CDR3 nucleotides are TGTGCCAGCAGTTCCTTGACAGCCCTAAATTCACCCCTCCACTTT. As protein: CASSSLTALNSPLHF.

V and J are TRBV6-1 and TRBJ1-2; 7 bases are a match to TRBD1. Germline V CDR1 and CDR2: MNHNS, SASEGT. V trimming: 2 bases; J trimming: 7 bases; junction bases outside the gene matches: 4. The CDR3 is 13 amino acids. The CDR3 DNA reads TGTGCCAGCAGTGAAACAGGGGCGGGTGGCTACACCTTC. Translated, it gives CASSETGAGGYTF.

The chain has TRBV11-2 and TRBJ2-1; TRBD2 agrees at 7 bases. V lost 4 bases, J lost 10 bases, and 13 bases stayed unmatched. The CDR3 loop spans 15 amino acids. Germline V gives CDR1 SGHAT, CDR2 FQNNGV. The CDR3 coding sequence is TGTGCCAGCAGCTCAAGCAGCGGGGCCTTTAACGAGCAGTTCTTC. This gives the protein CASSSSSGAFNEQFF.

The chain combines TRBV25-1 with TRBJ1-4; a possible D gene is TRBD1 (6 bases). Germline CDR1 reads MGHDK; CDR2 reads SYGVNS. V was pared by 6 bases and J by 8 bases, with 22 bases between. The CDR3 covers 16 residues. This chain's CDR3 is CASSPYGTTIGEKLFF. The DNA for the CDR3 is TGTGCCAGCAGCCCTTACGGGACAACCATTGGGGAAAAACTGTTTTTT.

V usage is TRBV19 and J usage is TRBJ1-2, with D uncertain. V dropped 9 bases and J dropped 2 bases, with 16 bases sitting between them. The CDR3 runs to 14 residues. Germline V gene data show CDR1 as LNHDA and CDR2 as SQIVND (reference sequence). In DNA, the CDR3 is TGTGCCAGCGGACTCGGCCCGACGAACTATGGCTACACCTTC. This gives the protein CASGLGPTNYGYTF.

The V call is TRBV10-1, the J call TRBJ1-4, with 8 bases matching TRBD1. Germline V gene lookup returns CDR1 WNHNN and CDR2 SYGVQD (reference sequence). This CDR3 region has 16 residues. V was clipped by 3 bases and J by 0 bases; unmatched bases: 3. The CDR3 protein is CASSDGQGTTNEKLFF. In DNA form, the CDR3 reads TGCGCCAGCAGTGATGGACAGGGCACAACTAATGAAAAACTGTTTTTT.

The chain has TRBV4-3 and TRBJ1-2; D is undetermined. The CDR3 contains 14 residues. V was cut by 3 bases and J by 4 bases, with 12 bases left in between. Germline V gives CDR1 LGHNA, CDR2 YSLEER. Here the CDR3 reads CASSQEARFYGYTF. Here the CDR3 DNA reads TGCGCCAGCAGCCAGGAGGCGAGGTTCTATGGCTACACCTTC.

This chain connects TRBV27 to TRBJ1-2; possibly TRBD1 for D (6 bases). CDR3 size: 14 residues. Trimming removed 2 bases from V and 2 bases from J, with 9 bases in between. Germline values: CDR1 MNHEY, CDR2 SMNVEV (reference sequence). The CDR3 spells CASSLKQGNYGYTF. As DNA, the CDR3 is TGTGCCAGCAGTTTAAAGCAGGGGAACTATGGCTACACCTTC.

The chain joins TRBV5-1 to TRBJ2-3, with D perhaps matching TRBD2 (5 bases). CDR1 SGHRS and CDR2 YFSETQ come from the germline V gene. The CDR3 totals 15 residues. Trimming removed 1 base from V and 5 bases from J, with 14 bases in between. The CDR3 region has the DNA TGCGCCAGCAGCTTGTTTTCAGCGGTACAAGATACGCAGTATTTT. Translation: CASSLFSAVQDTQYF. Full variable domain (outside the CDR3, taken from reference TRBV5-1 and TRBJ2-3): KAGVTQTPRYLIKTRGQQVTLSCSPISGHRSVSWYQQTPGQGLQFLFEYFSETQRNKGNFPGRFSGRQFSNSRSEMNVSTLELGDSALYLCASSLFSAVQDTQYFGPGTRLTVL.

In its sample, this clone was seen a few times. This chain uses TRBV2 with TRBJ1-2; no clear D. Looked up from germline, CDR1 is SNHLY and CDR2 is FYNNEI. The V end was cut by 6 bases, the J end by 10 bases, with 21 bases between. The CDR3 runs to 14 residues. The CDR3 DNA sequence: TGTGCCAGCAGCCCCCAGTCGGGAAGTCGGGACTACACCTTC. Amino acids: CASSPQSGSRDYTF. The variable domain in full, completed from reference TRBV2 and TRBJ1-2, reads EPEVTQTPSHQVTQMGQEVILRCVPISNHLYFYWYRQILGQKVEFLVSFYNNEISEKSEIFDDQFSVERPDGSNFTLKIRSTKLEDSAMYFCASSPQSGSRDYTFGSGTRLTVV.

V is TRBV2 and J is TRBJ1-2; 9 positions agree with TRBD1. Germline V gene data show CDR1 as SNHLY and CDR2 as FYNNEI. With V trimmed by 6 bases and J by 4 bases, 6 bases remained unmatched. This CDR3 region has 14 residues. The DNA of the CDR3 is TGTGCCAGCAGACCCGGGACAGGGATCTATGGCTACACCTTC. Protein: CASRPGTGIYGYTF.

This sequence joins TRBV5-4 and TRBJ2-1, with D uncertain. The CDR3 runs 13 residues. V gave up 0 bases and J gave up 7 bases, with 8 bases separating them. Germline V gives CDR1 SGHNT, CDR2 YYREEE (reference sequence). The DNA for the CDR3 is TGTGCCAGCAGCTTGGCAGGTACGAATGAGCAGTTCTTC. Its translation is CASSLAGTNEQFF.

V gene TRBV6-5 combines with J gene TRBJ1-2; 7 bases align to TRBD1. This CDR3 is built from 14 residues. Germline CDR1 MNHEY, CDR2 SVGAGI. Trimming took 6 bases from V and 2 from J; bases not matched to a gene: 6. The CDR3 DNA is TGTGCCAGCAGACGGGGACAGCACAACTATGGCTACACCTTC. It translates to CASRRGQHNYGYTF.

This chain connects TRBV5-1 to TRBJ2-7, with 10 bases identical to TRBD1. The CDR3 has 16 residues. The junction had 12 bases not matched to a gene; V was cut back by 3 bases and J by 6 bases. Germline V gene sequence: CDR1 SGHRS, CDR2 YFSETQ. CDR3 coding DNA: TGCGCCAGCAGCTCTTATCTGGGGACAGGGGAGACCGAGCAGTACTTC. Residues: CASSSYLGTGETEQYF. The full variable domain, in which reference TRBV5-1 and TRBJ2-7 provide the parts outside the CDR3, is KAGVTQTPRYLIKTRGQQVTLSCSPISGHRSVSWYQQTPGQGLQFLFEYFSETQRNKGNFPGRFSGRQFSNSRSEMNVSTLELGDSALYLCASSSYLGTGETEQYFGPGTRLTVT.

The chain combines TRBV7-7 with TRBJ1-3; D gene unclear. The V gene's germline CDR1 is SSHAT and CDR2 FNYEAQ (reference sequence). CDR3 length equals 16 residues. Trimming pared 5 bases from V and 0 bases from J, leaving 14 bases between. Here the CDR3 DNA reads TGTGCCAGCAGCCCAGGTGGAACAACCTCTGGAAACACCATATATTTT. It is translated as CASSPGGTTSGNTIYF. Full variable domain (remainder filled in from reference TRBV7-7 and TRBJ1-3): GAGVSQSPRYKVTKRGQDVTLRCDPISSHATLYWYQQALGQGPEFLTYFNYEAQPDKSGLPSDRFSAERPEGSISTLTIQRTEQRDSAMYRCASSPGGTTSGNTIYFGEGSWLTVV.

The chain joins TRBV6-2 or TRBV6-3 to TRBJ2-3; D might be TRBD1 (6 bases). Trimming removed 4 bases at V and 3 bases at J, with 11 bases between. This CDR3 comprises 14 residues. Germline values: CDR1 MNHEY, CDR2 SVGEGT. For the CDR3, the DNA is TGTGCCAGCAGTTCACAGGGATGGACAGATACGCAGTATTTT. Protein sequence: CASSSQGWTDTQYF.

CDR3 DNA: TGTGCCAGCTCACCAGGACAGGGCCGAGGAAACACCATATATTTT. Translated, it gives CASSPGQGRGNTIYF. J is TRBJ1-3 and V is TRBV18; 8 bases match TRBD1. The CDR3 length is 15 residues. Germline lookup yields CDR1 KGHSH and CDR2 LQKENI. V shed 2 bases, J shed 4 bases, and the junction held 4 bases outside the gene matches.

This chain joins TRBV3-1 (or the pseudogene TRBV3-2) and TRBJ2-3; 11 bases fit TRBD2. V lost 3 bases and J lost 2; bases outside the gene matches: 4. CDR1 and CDR2 from the germline V gene are LGHDT and YNNKEL (reference sequence). The length of the CDR3 is 16 residues. The CDR3 region is CASSQGLAALTDTQYF. The CDR3 nucleotides read TGTGCCAGCAGCCAGGGACTAGCGGCCCTCACAGATACGCAGTATTTT.

The gene calls are TRBV19 and TRBJ1-2; D might be TRBD1 (5 bases). The CDR3 contains 14 residues. V was trimmed by 5 bases and J by 3 bases, leaving 13 bases between them. The germline CDR1 and CDR2 sequences are LNHDA and SQIVND (reference sequence). The chain's CDR3 is CASSGSRAHYGYTF. CDR3 bases: TGTGCCAGTAGTGGTTCCAGGGCACACTATGGCTACACCTTC.